The rows below give T cell receptor beta chains drawn from one sample of a study of shared clonotypes between healthy human individuals. Only in-frame clones appear in the TCRdb table, and some are missing; sequencing was by immunoSEQ multiplex PCR. The table lists more than 500,000 clones, 85% to 95% of them singletons, with over 0.09% in the top ten. The sample taken for sequencing was naive CD8+ T cells sorted from blood. All receptors come from a woman aged 30 to 39 in good health. The CDR3 runs from the conserved cysteine through the conserved F or W. A D gene is named only where the DNA matches it firmly. Clone size is given for some rows only: seen once, a few or many times, or a class if the clone is expanded.

J gene | D gene | clone size | V gene | CDR3 protein | CDR3 DNA
TRBJ2-2 | TRBD2 | NA | TRBV28 | CASSLAVGEAGVANTGELFF | TGTGCCAGCAGTTTGGCGGTCGGTGAGGCGGGAGTTGCCAACACCGGGGAGCTGTTTTTT
TRBJ1-3 | NA | NA | TRBV6-1 | CASSEERLGVPGNTIYF | TGTGCCAGCAGTGAAGAGCGGTTGGGGGTCCCTGGAAACACCATATATTTT
TRBJ2-1 | NA | NA | TRBV4-1 | CASSQGDSSYNEQFF | TGCGCCAGCAGCCAGGGTGATAGCTCCTACAATGAGCAGTTCTTC
TRBJ1-3 | NA | NA | TRBV4-2 | CASSADSASGNTIYF | TGTGCCAGCAGCGCCGACAGTGCCTCTGGAAACACCATATATTTT
TRBJ2-7 | NA | NA | TRBV6-1 | CASSGRTARYEQYF | TGTGCCAGCAGTGGAAGGACAGCCCGATACGAGCAGTACTTC
TRBJ2-7 | NA | NA | TRBV7-9 | CASSLAGGREYF | TGTGCCAGCAGCTTAGCGGGCGGAAGGGAGTACTTC
TRBJ2-7 | NA | NA | TRBV6-5 | CATAYDGTPHYEQYF | TGTGCCACCGCTTATGACGGGACACCCCACTACGAGCAGTACTTC
TRBJ2-1 | TRBD1 | NA | TRBV7-9 | CASSPGQTYNEQFF | TGTGCCAGCAGCCCGGGACAGACATACAATGAGCAGTTCTTC
TRBJ2-7 | TRBD1 | once | TRBV2 | CASRAGGFSSYEQYF | TGTGCCAGCAGGGCAGGGGGCTTCAGCTCCTACGAGCAGTACTTC
TRBJ2-3 | TRBD2 | NA | TRBV5-6 | CASSPPLSSGRTDTQYF | TGTGCCAGCAGCCCGCCTTTAAGTAGCGGGAGAACAGATACGCAGTATTTT
TRBJ2-1 | NA | NA | TRBV5-6 | CASSHRPDPEQFF | TGTGCCAGCAGCCACCGCCCTGACCCTGAGCAGTTCTTC
TRBJ2-1 | NA | NA | TRBV9 | CASNLGGVPGNEQFF | TGTGCCAGCAACCTAGGGGGAGTTCCTGGCAATGAGCAGTTCTTC
TRBJ2-5 | NA | NA | TRBV19 | CASSIAIRERETQYF | TGTGCCAGTAGTATAGCAATAAGGGAGCGAGAGACCCAGTACTTC
TRBJ2-3 | TRBD2 | NA | TRBV7-9 | CASSPPLANTDTQYF | TGTGCCAGCAGCCCGCCACTAGCGAACACAGATACGCAGTATTTT
TRBJ2-2 | NA | NA | TRBV10-3 | CAAGTDPNTGELFF | TGTGCCGCTGGGACGGACCCGAACACCGGGGAGCTGTTTTTT
TRBJ2-3 | NA | NA | TRBV6-5 | CASSWGRISSTDTQYF | TGTGCCAGCAGTTGGGGACGGATATCTAGCACAGATACGCAGTATTTT
TRBJ1-4 | NA | NA | TRBV28 | CASSLSPALGEKLFF | TGTGCCAGCAGTTTATCCCCGGCGCTAGGTGAAAAACTGTTTTTT
TRBJ2-2 | NA | NA | TRBV27 | CASSLEPGRAYTGELFF | TGTGCCAGCAGTTTAGAACCCGGACGAGCGTACACCGGGGAGCTGTTTTTT
TRBJ2-5 | NA | NA | TRBV29-1 | CSVMTPADGTQYF | TGCAGCGTTATGACCCCCGCGGATGGGACCCAGTACTTC
TRBJ2-1 | TRBD2 | NA | TRBV10-1 | CASSEGGGREYNEQFF | TGCGCCAGCAGTGAGGGAGGCGGGAGAGAATACAATGAGCAGTTCTTC
TRBJ1-2 | NA | NA | TRBV10-1 | CASSGMWGAGGYTF | TGCGCCAGCAGTGGGATGTGGGGGGCTGGTGGCTACACCTTC
TRBJ2-7 | NA | NA | TRBV7-6 | CASSLAWQGEEQYF | TGTGCCAGCAGCTTAGCGTGGCAGGGTGAAGAGCAGTACTTC
TRBJ2-1 | NA | NA | TRBV2 | CASRSPAGPYNEQFF | TGTGCCAGCAGGTCCCCGGCGGGACCCTACAATGAGCAGTTCTTC
TRBJ2-1 | NA | once | TRBV29-1 | CSVEHNEQFF | TGCAGCGTTGAACACAATGAGCAGTTCTTC
TRBJ1-1 | NA | NA | TRBV7-9 | CASSLLGQNMNTEAFF | TGTGCCAGCAGCTTACTTGGACAAAACATGAACACTGAAGCTTTCTTT
TRBJ1-3 | NA | once | TRBV2 | CASSELGEGSGNTIYF | TGTGCCAGCAGTGAACTGGGGGAGGGCTCTGGAAACACCATATATTTT
TRBJ2-3 | TRBD2 | NA | TRBV13 | CASSLRGSGSEDTQYF | TGTGCCAGCAGCTTACGCGGTAGCGGGAGTGAAGATACGCAGTATTTT
TRBJ2-6 | NA | NA | TRBV9 | CASSVDGTGANVLTF | TGTGCCAGCAGCGTAGACGGGACTGGGGCCAACGTCCTGACTTTC
TRBJ1-1 | TRBD1 | NA | TRBV27 | CASSLLTGAEAFF | TGTGCCAGCAGTTTACTGACAGGGGCTGAAGCTTTCTTT
TRBJ2-7 | TRBD2 | few | TRBV6-5 | CASSYSSGTRAYEQYF | TGTGCCAGCAGTTACTCCTCGGGGACTAGAGCCTACGAGCAGTACTTC
TRBJ2-7 | TRBD1 | NA | TRBV11-2 | CASSWGQGANEQYF | TGTGCCAGCAGTTGGGGACAGGGGGCCAACGAGCAGTACTTC
TRBJ1-2 | NA | NA | TRBV7-9 | CASSSLVVGIFGYGYTF | TGTGCCAGCAGCTCCCTCGTGGTGGGGATATTCGGCTATGGCTACACCTTC
TRBJ2-1 | NA | NA | TRBV2 | CASRDSRSEQFF | TGTGCCAGCAGAGACAGCCGTTCCGAGCAGTTCTTC
TRBJ1-2 | NA | NA | TRBV7-8 | CASRNQIDYGYTF | TGTGCCAGCAGGAATCAGATAGACTATGGCTACACCTTC
TRBJ2-5 | NA | NA | TRBV2 | CASILVAPETQYF | TGTGCCAGCATTTTAGTAGCTCCGGAGACCCAGTACTTC
TRBJ2-3 | NA | NA | TRBV28 | CASSLASGLDTQYF | TGTGCCAGCAGTTTGGCATCGGGATTGGATACGCAGTATTTT
TRBJ2-5 | TRBD2 | NA | TRBV28 | CASRPSGTRPFGTQYF | TGTGCCAGCAGGCCCTCCGGGACTAGGCCTTTTGGGACCCAGTACTTC
TRBJ2-5 | NA | once | TRBV6-5 | CASSYSMASQETQYF | TGTGCCAGCAGTTACTCGATGGCTAGCCAAGAGACCCAGTACTTC
TRBJ1-1 | NA | NA | TRBV28 | CASSFYAGEMNTEAFF | TGTGCCAGCAGTTTTTACGCAGGGGAGATGAACACTGAAGCTTTCTTT
TRBJ1-5 | NA | once | TRBV28 | CASRDDRNQPQHF | TGTGCCAGCAGAGACGACAGGAATCAGCCCCAGCATTTT
TRBJ2-5 | NA | NA | TRBV28 | CASSPPQGFETQYF | TGTGCCAGCAGTCCCCCGCAGGGATTCGAGACCCAGTACTTC
TRBJ2-7 | NA | NA | TRBV5-1 | CASSLIEINEQYF | TGCGCCAGCAGCTTGATTGAGATCAACGAGCAGTACTTC
TRBJ2-1 | NA | NA | TRBV6-5 | CASSGGGPYNEQFF | TGTGCCAGCAGTGGGGGGGGGCCCTACAATGAGCAGTTCTTC
TRBJ2-5 | NA | NA | TRBV13 | CASSLLDILETQYF | TGTGCCAGCAGCTTACTAGATATCTTGGAGACCCAGTACTTC
TRBJ2-3 | NA | NA | TRBV4-1 | CASSQDRGPGFRTDTQYF | TGCGCCAGCAGCCAAGATCGGGGTCCCGGGTTTCGCACAGATACGCAGTATTTT
TRBJ2-7 | TRBD1 | once | TRBV19 | CASSNLTGGDEQYF | TGTGCCAGTAGCAACCTGACAGGGGGTGACGAGCAGTACTTC